Presented here are 9 T cell receptor beta chains from one specimen sequenced in a study of T cells in Graves' hyperthyroidism and ophthalmopathy. TCR beta CDR3 region amplification was performed from RNA transcripts. TCR CDR3 regions were first amplified by RT-PCR with HTBI primers. TCRdb passed the multiplex PCR reads through MiXCR, listing each CDR3 protein once. The sample yields a few hundred thousand distinct CDR3 sequences, approximately 18% seen once. The sequencing input was blood. These receptors were collected from a woman between 45 and 65 years old with Graves' hyperthyroidism.

The V call is TRBV2, the J call TRBJ1-5, with 12 bases that match TRBD1. With 6 bases clipped from V and 7 bases from J, the junction kept 1 base outside the gene matches. The CDR3 has 13 residues. Germline V gene lookup returns CDR1 SNHLY and CDR2 FYNNEI. CDR3 coding DNA: TGTGCCAGCAGGGGGACAGGGGGCCAGCCCCAGCATTTT. Protein product: CASRGTGGQPQHF.

This clonotype was recorded many times. The chain employs TRBV6-1 and TRBJ2-3; D remains ambiguous. The germline gives CDR1 MNHNS, CDR2 SASEGT. The length of the CDR3 is 14 residues. V lost 2 bases to trimming and J lost 3 bases, with 9 bases between them. CDR3 coding DNA: TGTGCCAGCAGTGAAAGTCACGGGACAGATACGCAGTATTTT. It specifies CASSESHGTDTQYF.

This clonotype turned up a few times. The chain carries TRBV11-2 and TRBJ2-2; either TRBD1 or TRBD2 may fit D (6 bases each). The CDR3 spans 16 residues. Trimming removed 2 bases from V and 2 bases from J, with 12 bases in between. Per the germline V gene, CDR1 is SGHAT and CDR2 is FQNNGV. CDR3: CASSLRGRENTGELFF. The CDR3, as DNA: TGTGCCAGCAGCTTACGGGGGCGGGAAAACACCGGGGAGCTGTTTTTT.

The CDR3 region is CASSEYSGSSYNEQFF. CDR3 in DNA: TGCGCCAGCAGTGAGTATAGCGGGAGCTCCTACAATGAGCAGTTCTTC. The chain carries TRBV10-2 and TRBJ2-1; TRBD2 matches 9 bases. The germline V gene has CDR1 WSHSY and CDR2 SAAADI. The CDR3 is 16 amino acids. Trimming removed 1 base from V and 0 bases from J; junction bases left unmatched: 1.

The chain combines TRBV12-3 or TRBV12-4 with TRBJ1-2; TRBD1 aligns across 7 bases. CDR3 size: 14 residues. J was trimmed by 7 bases and V by 0 bases; bases with no gene match: 5. The CDR3 bases are TGTGCCAGCAGTTTAGCAGGGGGCGCCGGTGGCTACACCTTC. As protein: CASSLAGGAGGYTF.

This clonotype came up many times. The chain links TRBV12-3 or TRBV12-4 to TRBJ2-1, with 8 nucleotides matching TRBD2. The length of the CDR3 is 15 residues. J lost 9 bases, V lost 1 base, and 8 bases had no gene match. CDR3 DNA sequence: TGTGCCAGCAGTTTAGAGCGGGGGCCCATCGGTGAGCAGTTCTTC. Translating it yields CASSLERGPIGEQFF.

Ten or more counts support this clonotype. The V call is TRBV6-2 or TRBV6-3, the J call TRBJ1-6, with 10 bases identical to TRBD1. This CDR3 region has 18 residues. The J segment lost 8 bases and the V segment lost 0 bases, leaving 10 bases of the junction unmatched. Germline V CDR1 and CDR2: MNHEY, SVGEGT. The CDR3 sequence is CASSYSPDPGTGDSPLHF. As DNA, the CDR3 is TGTGCCAGCAGTTACTCACCCGATCCCGGGACAGGGGATTCACCCCTCCACTTT.

This clonotype was seen a handful of times. The gene calls are TRBV18 and TRBJ2-1; 12 bases match TRBD2. Germline lookup yields CDR1 KGHSH and CDR2 LQKENI. Trimming at V came to 2 bases and at J to 6 bases, leaving 8 bases not matched to a gene. The CDR3 has 17 residues. The CDR3 DNA is TGTGCCAGCTCACCAAGCGGTGCTAGCGGGAGGGCCAATGAGCAGTTCTTC. Its translation is CASSPSGASGRANEQFF.

This clonotype was detected a few times. V is TRBV10-2 and J is TRBJ1-1; 7 nucleotides align to TRBD1. The length of the CDR3 is 15 residues. Unmatched junction bases numbered 9, after V lost 6 bases and J lost 2 bases. Germline CDR1 reads WSHSY; CDR2 reads SAAADI. For the CDR3, the DNA is TGCGCCAGCAGCGCTCCGGGACAGAGTAACACTGAAGCTTTCTTT. Translated: CASSAPGQSNTEAFF.